A single sample gave rise to the 21 T cell receptor beta chains below, sequenced in a study of CD8+ T cells in alopecia areata (dated 2018 in TCRdb). Library preparation was by the immunoSEQ multiplex PCR assay. To provide template for TCR sequencing, every sample had RNA extracted and reverse transcribed into cDNA. The source is immuneACCESS, and TCRdb retained only in-frame sequences with V and J called. Part of the clones is not carried over; for the studies checked, unresolved V genes explain less than half of this, and the remainder is unexplained. Counted in this sample were 150,000 to 200,000 clones; about three fifths of them appeared once. More than 0.7% of the sample is held by the ten biggest clonotypes. The sample's time point label, in plain terms: 4 weeks on oral tofacitinib. This specimen's treatment or condition label, interpreted: oral pan-JAK inhibitor, 5-10 mg twice daily. This specimen was CD4+ T cells sorted from blood, taken at week 4, from a patient treated with tofacitinib. These receptors were obtained from a human donor with alopecia areata.

The CDR3 sequence is CASSLAGLGGSYNSPLHF. The CDR3 DNA reads TGTGCCAGCAGCTTAGCGGGGTTGGGGGGATCCTATAATTCACCCCTCCACTTT. The rearrangement joins TRBV7-2 to TRBJ1-6; D is perhaps TRBD1 (5 bases). CDR1 is SGHTA and CDR2 is FQGNSA in the germline V gene. CDR3 length: 18 residues. V was pared by 0 bases and J by 1 base, with 13 bases between. The full variable domain, completed using reference TRBV7-2 and TRBJ1-6, is GAGVSQSPSNKVTEKGKDVELRCDPISGHTALYWYRQSLGQGLEFLIYFQGNSAPDKSGLPSDRFSAERTGGSVSTLTIQRTQQEDSAVYLCASSLAGLGGSYNSPLHFGNGTRLTVT.

The chain has TRBV10-3 and TRBJ2-3, with TRBD2 identical over 7 bases. V lost 5 bases, J lost 1 base, and 3 bases stayed unmatched. The CDR3 length is 14 residues. CDR1 and CDR2 from the germline V gene are ENHRY and SYGVKD. The CDR3 DNA reads as TGTGCCATCAGTCGGGACTACCGCACAGATACGCAGTATTTT. This translates into CAISRDYRTDTQYF.

The V and J genes are TRBV5-4 and TRBJ2-6; D uncertain. The CDR3 covers 15 residues. Trimming cost V 1 base and J 2 bases, with 7 bases left between them. Per germline, CDR1 SGHNT and CDR2 YYREEE (reference sequence). CDR3: CASSLPGPGANVLTF. The CDR3 DNA is TGTGCCAGCAGCTTGCCCGGTCCTGGGGCCAACGTCCTGACTTTC.

The CDR3 DNA reads as TGTGCCAGCAGCACGAGACAGGGGACTGAAGCTTTCTTT. Protein sequence: CASSTRQGTEAFF. J is TRBJ1-1 and V is TRBV7-9, with 8 positions matching TRBD1. V gave up 5 bases and J gave up 5 bases; unmatched junction bases: 4. The length of the CDR3 is 13 residues. CDR1 and CDR2 from the germline V gene are SEHNR and FQNEAQ (reference sequence). The complete variable domain, with remaining parts taken from reference TRBV7-9 and TRBJ1-1, reads DTGVSQNPRHKITKRGQNVTFRCDPISEHNRLYWYRQTLGQGPEFLTYFQNEAQLEKSRLLSDRFSAERPKGSFSTLEIQRTEQGDSAMYLCASSTRQGTEAFFGQGTRLTVV.

This clone has just one count. Other nucleotide sequences in the sample specify the same CDR3. This chain links TRBV30 with TRBJ1-5; a possible D gene is TRBD1 (5 bases). V lost 0 bases to trimming and J lost 6 bases, with 9 bases between them. Germline CDR1 is GTSNPN and CDR2 is SVGIG (reference sequence). The CDR3 runs to 13 residues. The CDR3: CAWSVAGVQPQHF. The CDR3 region has the DNA TGTGCCTGGAGTGTAGCGGGGGTTCAGCCCCAGCATTTT.

V usage is TRBV30 and J usage is TRBJ1-5; D ambiguous. Trimming removed 0 bases at V and 6 bases at J, with 18 bases between. Germline loops: CDR1 GTSNPN, CDR2 SVGIG (reference sequence). This CDR3 spans 16 amino acids. The CDR3, as DNA: TGTGCCTGGAGTGTACAAGGAGGCGGCGGGGTTCAGCCCCAGCATTTT. Amino acid sequence: CAWSVQGGGGVQPQHF.

The rearrangement uses TRBV7-9 and TRBJ1-6; 10 nucleotides align to TRBD1. J lost 9 bases, V lost 1 base, and 0 bases had no gene match. CDR3 size: 14 residues. Per germline, CDR1 SEHNR and CDR2 FQNEAQ (reference sequence). This CDR3 is CASSLGTGGSPLHF. The DNA of the CDR3 is TGTGCCAGCAGCTTAGGGACAGGGGGTTCACCCCTCCACTTT.

The V call is TRBV6-5, the J call TRBJ1-1; possibly TRBD1 for D (6 bases). V was clipped by 2 bases and J by 8 bases, with 12 bases between them. The CDR3 consists of 13 residues. CDR1 and CDR2 (germline): MNHEY, SVGAGI. Here the CDR3 DNA reads TGTGCCAGCAGTTACGCGAGGGGGGTCGAAGCTTTCTTT. Translation: CASSYARGVEAFF.

The chain links TRBV18 to TRBJ2-7; unclear D gene. Trimming removed 2 bases at V and 3 bases at J, with 11 bases between. There are 14 residues in the CDR3. CDR1 and CDR2 (germline): KGHSH, LQKENI. The CDR3 is CASSPSSGYYEQYF. DNA for the CDR3: TGTGCCAGCTCACCATCTTCCGGATACTACGAGCAGTACTTC.

The chain is built from TRBV5-1 and TRBJ2-1; no firm D call. V was trimmed by 0 bases and J by 5 bases, leaving 6 bases between them. CDR3 length: 13 amino acids. CDR1 is SGHRS, CDR2 YFSETQ, per germline. The CDR3 region has the DNA TGCGCCAGCAGCTTGGGTAGAAACAATGAGCAGTTCTTC. Translation gives CASSLGRNNEQFF.

The V and J genes are TRBV29-1 and TRBJ2-5; TRBD1 is a possible D gene (5 bases). The CDR3 totals 13 residues. The germline V gene has CDR1 SQVTM and CDR2 ANQGSEA. Trimming stripped 5 bases from V and 4 bases from J, with 14 bases between. CDR3 loop: CSVTGQFLETQYF. In DNA form, the CDR3 reads TGCAGCGTTACCGGACAATTCTTAGAGACCCAGTACTTC.

This chain links TRBV4-3 with TRBJ2-5, with a tentative D call TRBD2 (5 bases). Germline assignment: CDR1 LGHNA and CDR2 YSLEER. Trimming took 0 bases from V and 6 from J, leaving 14 bases between them. The CDR3 extends over 15 amino acids. The DNA of the CDR3 is TGCGCCAGCAGCCAAGATGCGGACTTCCTCAAGACCCAGTACTTC. Translated: CASSQDADFLKTQYF.

V and J are TRBV6-1 and TRBJ2-1; D tentatively fits TRBD1 or TRBD2 (5 bases each). The CDR3 totals 15 residues. Trimming shortened V by 6 bases and J by 3 bases, and 15 bases separated the two germline ends. CDR1 and CDR2 (germline): MNHNS, SASEGT. The CDR3 spells CASRLGTDSYNEQFF. For the CDR3, the DNA is TGTGCCAGCAGACTAGGGACGGATAGCTACAATGAGCAGTTCTTC.

The chain links TRBV2 to TRBJ1-3, with D hard to call. Trimming shortened V by 2 bases and J by 1 base, and 6 bases separated the two germline ends. This CDR3 spans 14 amino acids. Germline V gene lookup returns CDR1 SNHLY and CDR2 FYNNEI. DNA of the CDR3: TGTGCCAGCAGTGAAAGAGTTTCTGGAAACACCATATATTTT. Protein sequence: CASSERVSGNTIYF.

V is TRBV7-2 and J is TRBJ2-7; the D gene is possibly TRBD1 (6 bases). Trimming removed 1 base at V and 6 bases at J, with 16 bases between. Germline CDR1 SGHTA, CDR2 FQGNSA. The CDR3 sequence is 15 residues long. The CDR3 DNA reads TGTGCCAGCAGCTTAGTTCCGGGACAAACCTCCGAGCAGTACTTC. Its translation is CASSLVPGQTSEQYF.

The rearrangement uses TRBV7-2 and TRBJ1-1; no clear D gene. The CDR3 covers 15 residues. V was clipped by 5 bases and J by 0 bases, with 13 bases between them. The germline gives CDR1 SGHTA, CDR2 FQGNSA. The CDR3 reads CASSKNGRMNTEAFF. The DNA for the CDR3 is TGTGCCAGCAGCAAAAACGGCAGGATGAACACTGAAGCTTTCTTT.

This chain uses TRBV5-1 with TRBJ2-5; TRBD2 might be the D (6 bases). The germline CDR1 and CDR2 sequences are SGHRS and YFSETQ. The CDR3 runs to 13 residues. V gave up 3 bases and J gave up 5 bases, with 11 bases separating them. DNA of the CDR3: TGCGCCAGCAGCTCCGGGGGTGCGGAGACCCAGTACTTC. As protein: CASSSGGAETQYF. The variable domain in full, completed from reference TRBV5-1 and TRBJ2-5, reads KAGVTQTPRYLIKTRGQQVTLSCSPISGHRSVSWYQQTPGQGLQFLFEYFSETQRNKGNFPGRFSGRQFSNSRSEMNVSTLELGDSALYLCASSSGGAETQYFGPGTRLLVL.

V is TRBV7-2 and J is TRBJ2-5; 8 nucleotides match TRBD1. Germline CDR1 reads SGHTA; CDR2 reads FQGNSA. Trimming cost V 1 base and J 1 base; bases outside gene matches: 8. CDR3 size: 17 residues. The CDR3 region is CASSLGQGWRGQETQYF. Here the CDR3 DNA reads TGTGCCAGCAGCTTAGGACAGGGGTGGAGGGGCCAAGAGACCCAGTACTTC.

The sample holds one count of this clone. The chain uses TRBV2 and TRBJ1-2, with a tentative D call TRBD1 (5 bases). Germline V gene lookup returns CDR1 SNHLY and CDR2 FYNNEI. V lost 5 bases, J lost 3 bases, and 16 bases lay in between. This CDR3 spans 15 amino acids. CDR3 loop: CASSPSWGSDYGYTF. CDR3 nucleotides: TGTGCCAGCAGTCCCTCATGGGGCTCTGACTATGGCTACACCTTC. Full variable domain (remainder filled in from reference TRBV2 and TRBJ1-2): EPEVTQTPSHQVTQMGQEVILRCVPISNHLYFYWYRQILGQKVEFLVSFYNNEISEKSEIFDDQFSVERPDGSNFTLKIRSTKLEDSAMYFCASSPSWGSDYGYTFGSGTRLTVV.

The chain combines TRBV29-1 with TRBJ1-3, with D hard to call. V lost 7 bases to trimming and J lost 0 bases, with 13 bases between them. The CDR3 length is 14 residues. CDR1 is SQVTM, CDR2 ANQGSEA, per germline. CDR3 in DNA: TGCAGCGCCTCTCAGGACCCCTCTGGAAACACCATATATTTT. Its protein is CSASQDPSGNTIYF.

The J gene is TRBJ2-5, the V gene TRBV5-6; 7 nucleotides align to TRBD1. Germline loops: CDR1 SGHDT, CDR2 YYEEEE. V was clipped by 4 bases and J by 1 base; unmatched bases: 4. The CDR3 covers 14 residues. The CDR3 region is CASSRRDSQETQYF. Written as DNA, the CDR3 is TGTGCCAGCAGCCGCCGGGACAGCCAAGAGACCCAGTACTTC.